The 26 T cell receptor beta chains below come from one sample, sequenced in a study of graft-versus-host responses after intestinal transplantation. Their antigens remain unidentified. The method was immunoSEQ multiplex PCR; TCRdb's version includes in-frame clones alone and lacks a portion of them. Of more than 80,000 clones listed, roughly 80% were seen once; the top ten hold roughly 15%. The source material was unstimulated CD8+ T cells sorted from spleen or lymph node cells, sampled before intestinal transplant. The receptor set was obtained from a human donor who received an intestinal transplant.

A word on this clone: The same CDR3 can be traced to other DNA sequences in this sample. The V and J genes are TRBV6-4 and TRBJ2-1; 8 bases map to TRBD2. The CDR3 sequence is 16 residues long. Germline V gene lookup returns CDR1 MRHNA and CDR2 SNTAGT. With V trimmed by 6 bases and J by 8 bases, 15 bases remained unmatched. The DNA for the CDR3 is TGTGCCAGCAGCGGGGGGGGTAGCGGGGTTGTCGATGAGCAGTTCTTC. The encoded protein is CASSGGGSGVVDEQFF.

The V call is TRBV5-7, the J call TRBJ1-1, with unresolved D. TRBV5-7 is assigned to the ORF class and has an uncertain function. The CDR3 length is 14 residues. Trimming stripped 0 bases from V and 1 base from J, with 7 bases between. The CDR3 protein is CASSLGPPNTEAFF. For the CDR3, the DNA is TGTGCCAGCAGCTTGGGGCCCCCGAACACTGAAGCTTTCTTT.

The J gene is TRBJ1-1, the V gene TRBV6-5; D uncertain. Germline assignment: CDR1 MNHEY and CDR2 SVGAGI. The CDR3 has 16 residues. Trimming pared 2 bases from V and 3 bases from J, leaving 16 bases between. The CDR3, as DNA: TGTGCCAGCAGTTACACGCCAGGAGCGGTTGACACTGAAGCTTTCTTT. The encoded protein is CASSYTPGAVDTEAFF.

The rearrangement links TRBV29-1 to TRBJ1-2, with D tentatively TRBD1 (5 bases). Trimming pared 6 bases from V and 7 bases from J, leaving 18 bases between. The length of the CDR3 is 13 residues. Germline V gene lookup returns CDR1 SQVTM and CDR2 ANQGSEA. In DNA, the CDR3 is TGCAGCGTACCGAAACGGGGCTTCGGTGGCTACACCTTC. This gives the protein CSVPKRGFGGYTF.

In regard to this clone: The sample has other DNA sequences that encode this CDR3 too. This sequence joins TRBV9 and TRBJ2-5, with a weak D call TRBD1 (6 bases). The CDR3 spans 16 residues. The germline CDR1 and CDR2 sequences are SGDLS and YYNGEE. The V end was cut by 0 bases, the J end by 5 bases, with 17 bases between. The CDR3 reads CASSVVGAEGEETQYF. CDR3 nucleotide sequence: TGTGCCAGCAGCGTAGTCGGGGCAGAGGGGGAGGAGACCCAGTACTTC.

The V gene is TRBV4-1, the J gene TRBJ2-3, with unresolved D. The CDR3 is 17 residues long. V was trimmed by 1 base and J by 0 bases, leaving 14 bases between them. Looked up from germline, CDR1 is MGHRA and CDR2 is YSYEKL. CDR3 sequence: CASSQAPPATSTDTQYF. The CDR3 region has the DNA TGCGCCAGCAGCCAAGCCCCCCCAGCAACTAGCACAGATACGCAGTATTTT.

The chain combines TRBV2 with TRBJ1-6; D is unclear. Germline V CDR1 and CDR2: SNHLY, FYNNEI. V lost 7 bases, J lost 0 bases, and 19 bases lay in between. The CDR3 is 18 residues long. In DNA, the CDR3 is TGTGCCAGCACTCCTACTACAGAGATTAGCTCCTATAATTCACCCCTCCACTTT. The encoded protein is CASTPTTEISSYNSPLHF.

The J gene is TRBJ2-7, the V gene TRBV5-1; D could derive from TRBD1 or TRBD2 (5 bases each). The CDR3 has 14 amino acids. Germline lookup yields CDR1 SGHRS and CDR2 YFSETQ. Trimming stripped 4 bases from V and 4 bases from J, with 15 bases between. The CDR3 nucleotides read TGCGCCAGCAGCCTGGGGGAAGCCCAGTACGAGCAGTACTTC. Its translation: CASSLGEAQYEQYF.

The chain recombines TRBV30 with TRBJ2-1; D call uncertain. Trimming took off 3 bases at V and 15 bases at J, with 9 bases between the two ends. The germline CDR1 and CDR2 sequences are GTSNPN and SVGIG (reference sequence). CDR3 length equals 9 residues. The CDR3 DNA sequence: TGTGCCTGGAGGTTTAGGCGGTTCTTC. It is translated as CAWRFRRFF.

J is TRBJ2-5 and V is TRBV6-5; unclear D gene. The J call is doubtful: the DNA matches TRBJ2-7 better. Germline assignment: CDR1 MNHEY and CDR2 SVGAGI. CDR3 length: 14 amino acids. The CDR3 region is CASSPRPGAYEQYF. DNA for the CDR3: TGTGCCAGCAGTCCCAGGCCAGGCGCCTACGAGCAGTACTTC.

The V call is TRBV2, the J call TRBJ1-1; unclear D gene. The CDR3 spans 12 residues. Germline CDR1 reads SNHLY; CDR2 reads FYNNEI. The V end lost 4 bases, the J end lost 11 bases, and 14 bases lay between the germline ends. The CDR3 bases are TGTGCCAGCAGTGGGATGAGTAGAGGGGCTTTCTTT. This encodes CASSGMSRGAFF.

The chain links TRBV13 to TRBJ2-5, with D uncertain. Looked up from germline, CDR1 is PRHDT and CDR2 is FYEKMQ (reference sequence). The CDR3 sequence is 16 residues long. Between the trimmed V and J ends, which lost 4 bases and 0 bases, there was a span of 15 bases. CDR3 residues: CASSSRARPDQETQYF. The CDR3 nucleotides read TGTGCCAGCAGCTCCCGCGCTCGACCCGACCAAGAGACCCAGTACTTC.

This clone came up once. The gene calls are TRBV4-2 and TRBJ2-1, with D perhaps matching TRBD2 (6 bases). The CDR3 sequence is 17 residues long. From germline, CDR1 is LGHNA and CDR2 YNFKEQ. Trimming stripped 0 bases from V and 4 bases from J, with 16 bases between. In DNA form, the CDR3 reads TGTGCCAGCAGCCAAGAAGTCTCTCTAGCGCCTTACAATGAGCAGTTCTTC. Protein: CASSQEVSLAPYNEQFF.

V is TRBV7-9 and J is TRBJ2-2, with 9 bases lining up with TRBD2. The CDR3 spans 18 residues. Germline-derived CDR1 and CDR2 are SEHNR and FQNEAQ (reference sequence). The V segment lost 3 bases and the J segment 3 bases; nucleotides outside the gene matches: 11. CDR3 loop: CASSLVSGSGAYTGELFF. The CDR3 DNA is TGTGCCAGCAGCTTGGTTAGCGGGAGTGGTGCTTACACCGGGGAGCTGTTTTTT.

The J gene is TRBJ2-7, the V gene TRBV6-6, with D tentatively TRBD1 (5 bases). V was shortened by 11 bases and J by 1 base, with 12 bases between the two germline ends. The CDR3 extends over 12 amino acids. Germline V lookup: CDR1 MNHNY, CDR2 SVGAGI (reference sequence). The CDR3 sequence is CASHPGSYEQYF. The CDR3 nucleotides read TGTGCCTCCCACCCAGGGTCCTACGAGCAGTACTTC.

V is TRBV27 and J is TRBJ2-2; D remains unclear. Germline V gives CDR1 MNHEY, CDR2 SMNVEV (reference sequence). The CDR3 has 15 amino acids. Trimming cost V 2 bases and J 2 bases, with 9 bases left between them. The DNA of the CDR3 is TGTGCCAGCAGTTTAGGGTTGAGTAACACCGGGGAGCTGTTTTTT. Its translation is CASSLGLSNTGELFF.

V and J are TRBV7-6 and TRBJ2-7, with D possibly TRBD2 on 6 matching bases. CDR3 length: 12 amino acids. V lost 5 bases and J lost 1, with 6 bases in between. The germline V gene encodes CDR1 SGHVS and CDR2 FNYEAQ. The CDR3 coding sequence is TGTGCCAGCAGCGGACTATCCTACGAGCAGTACTTC. Its protein product is CASSGLSYEQYF. Complete variable domain (other parts from reference TRBV7-6 and TRBJ2-7): GAGVSQSPRYKVTKRGQDVALRCDPISGHVSLYWYRQALGQGPEFLTYFNYEAQQDKSGLPNDRFSAERPEGSISTLTIQRTEQRDSAMYRCASSGLSYEQYFGPGTRLTVT.

The V and J genes are TRBV2 and TRBJ2-6; 7 bases align to TRBD1. This CDR3 is built from 16 residues. With 6 bases clipped from V and 0 bases from J, the junction kept 5 bases outside the gene matches. CDR1 SNHLY and CDR2 FYNNEI come from the germline V gene. CDR3 in DNA: TGTGCCAGCAGCTCCGACAGGGACTCTGGGGCCAACGTCCTGACTTTC. Protein product: CASSSDRDSGANVLTF.

A single count supports this clone. The CDR3 region is CASSLTGQGLGGYTF. The CDR3 coding sequence is TGTGCCAGCAGCTTAACGGGACAGGGCCTTGGAGGCTACACCTTC. The chain employs TRBV7-3 and TRBJ1-2; TRBD1 aligns across 9 bases. Germline V gene data show CDR1 as SGHTA and CDR2 as FQGTGA. This CDR3 region has 15 residues. Trimming removed 0 bases from V and 8 bases from J; junction bases left unmatched: 7. The whole variable domain, remainder taken from reference TRBV7-3 and TRBJ1-2, is GAGVSQTPSNKVTEKGKYVELRCDPISGHTALYWYRQSLGQGPEFLIYFQGTGAADDSGLPNDRFFAVRPEGSVSTLKIQRTERGDSAVYLCASSLTGQGLGGYTFGSGTRLTVV.

The rearrangement links TRBV7-9 to TRBJ2-7; 9 bases are shared with TRBD1. V lost 5 bases to trimming and J lost 5 bases; unmatched junction nucleotides: 7. This CDR3 is 14 amino acids long. Germline-derived CDR1 and CDR2 are SEHNR and FQNEAQ (reference sequence). Written as DNA, the CDR3 is TGTGCCAGCAGCCGAACGGGACAGGGAAACGAGCAGTACTTC. Translation: CASSRTGQGNEQYF.

V usage is TRBV2 and J usage is TRBJ1-5, with 7 nucleotides matching TRBD1. Per the germline V gene, CDR1 is SNHLY and CDR2 is FYNNEI. Trimming removed 6 bases from V and 0 bases from J; junction bases left unmatched: 14. The CDR3 extends over 18 amino acids. Here the CDR3 reads CASSHTRQGTVSNQPQHF. For the CDR3, the DNA is TGTGCCAGCAGCCACACTCGACAGGGAACTGTTAGCAATCAGCCCCAGCATTTT.

Here the CDR3 reads CASSGRTGLSYEQYF. The DNA for the CDR3 is TGTGCCAGCAGTGGCCGGACAGGCCTATCCTACGAGCAGTACTTC. This chain uses TRBV28 with TRBJ2-7, with 7 bases lining up with TRBD1. The CDR3 contains 15 residues. Losses at the gene ends were 5 bases for V and 1 base for J; bases not matched to a gene: 8. Germline lookup yields CDR1 MDHEN and CDR2 SYDVKM. The variable domain in full, with the rest retrieved from reference TRBV28 and TRBJ2-7, is DVKVTQSSRYLVKRTGEKVFLECVQDMDHENMFWYRQDPGLGLRLIYFSYDVKMKEKGDIPEGYSVSREKKERFSLILESASTNQTSMYLCASSGRTGLSYEQYFGPGTRLTVT.

The DNA of the CDR3 is TGTGCCAGCAGCTTAGATAGCGGGGGGAGCTCCTACAATGAGCAGTTCTTC. Its translation: CASSLDSGGSSYNEQFF. The J gene is TRBJ2-1, the V gene TRBV11-3; 10 bases are a match to TRBD2. The J segment lost 0 bases and the V segment lost 0 bases, leaving 2 bases of the junction unmatched. This CDR3 region has 17 residues. Germline V gives CDR1 SGHNT, CDR2 YENEEA. Combining the CDR3 with reference TRBV11-3 and TRBJ2-1 gives the whole variable domain EAGVVQSPRYKIIEKKQPVAFWCNPISGHNTLYWYLQNLGQGPELLIRYENEEAVDDSQLPKDRFSAERLKGVDSTLKIQPAELGDSAVYLCASSLDSGGSSYNEQFFGPGTRLTVL.

This chain uses TRBV6-6 with TRBJ2-5, with 9 bases matching TRBD2. CDR1 MNHNY and CDR2 SVGAGI come from the germline V gene (reference sequence). J was trimmed by 7 bases and V by 0 bases; bases with no gene match: 9. CDR3 length equals 16 residues. This CDR3 is CASSYSIFRGRGTQYF. For the CDR3, the DNA is TGTGCCAGCAGTTACTCGATTTTTCGCGGGAGGGGGACCCAGTACTTC.

The chain joins TRBV6-5 to TRBJ2-7, with D possibly matching TRBD1 (5 bases). CDR3 length equals 15 residues. V was cut by 0 bases and J by 0 bases, with 9 bases left in between. Germline values: CDR1 MNHEY, CDR2 SVGAGI. CDR3 sequence reads: CASSYSSDSSYEQYF. In nucleotides, the CDR3 is TGTGCCAGCAGTTACTCCTCCGACAGCTCCTACGAGCAGTACTTC.

This clone was seen more than once but under ten times. The chain carries TRBV4-1 and TRBJ1-5; tentative D call: TRBD1 (6 bases). Looked up from germline, CDR1 is MGHRA and CDR2 is YSYEKL. Trimming shortened V by 0 bases and J by 6 bases, and 9 bases separated the two germline ends. This CDR3 has 14 residues. This CDR3 reads CASSQEGAGQPQHF. The CDR3 DNA follows: TGCGCCAGCAGCCAAGAGGGGGCGGGTCAGCCCCAGCATTTT.